This TCR beta chain was obtained from a study of blood T cells in healthy people across ages. Broader study findings: PBMC samples, being unsorted, prevented any conclusive comparison of naive and antigen-experienced cells.

Germline CDR1 is DFQATT and CDR2 is SNEGSKA (reference sequence). CDR3 size: 15 residues. A second about 6 to 12 cycle PCR used barcoded and J-beta primers. TCRdb re-analysed the 5' RACE reads in MiXCR, keeping a single row per CDR3 protein. The sample holds approximately 800,000 distinct CDR3 sequences, over 45% seen once. A word on this clonotype: What it binds is not known. A much larger clone differs from this one at a single base, so this may be a read error.

This clonotype originated in a man younger than 45 in good health. This sequence joins TRBV20-1 and TRBJ2-3; tentative D call: TRBD1 (6 bases). Sequencing was performed on blood. This CDR3 is CSARDSGVGTDMQYF. DNA of the CDR3: TGCAGTGCTAGAGATTCAGGGGTTGGCACAGATATGCAGTATTTT.